Listed below are T cell receptor beta chains from one sample, sequenced in a study of PD-1 blockade in classical Hodgkin lymphoma. Method: immunoSEQ multiplex PCR; TCRdb's copy keeps in-frame clones and lacks some. The sample shows 20,000 to 30,000 clones, nearly 80% of them seen only once. The material was peripheral blood mononuclear cells (PBMCs), obtained at baseline. The receptors stem from a human donor with classical Hodgkin lymphoma. The CDR3 runs from the conserved cysteine through the conserved F or W. A D gene is named only where the DNA matches it firmly. Not every row has a clone size; where given, it reads once, few, many or a size class.

V gene	J gene	clone size	D gene	CDR3 protein	CDR3 DNA
TRBV2	TRBJ2-5	.	.	CASREGAARETQYF	TGTGCCAGCAGGGAAGGGGCGGCCCGGGAGACCCAGTACTTC
TRBV18	TRBJ2-1	.	TRBD2	CASSPRAGGLTYNEQFF	TGTGCCAGCTCACCGAGAGCGGGGGGGCTCACCTACAATGAGCAGTTCTTC
TRBV11-2	TRBJ2-3	once	.	CASSPWTSSTDTQYF	TGTGCCAGCAGCCCGTGGACGTCTAGCACAGATACGCAGTATTTT
TRBV6-5	TRBJ2-7	.	.	CASSYSVSGAYEQYF	TGTGCCAGCAGTTACTCGGTATCAGGGGCGTACGAGCAGTACTTC
TRBV6-1	TRBJ2-7	.	.	CASSVGGPYEQYF	TGTGCCAGCAGTGTCGGGGGGCCATACGAGCAGTACTTC
TRBV11-2	TRBJ2-5	.	.	CASSKGETQYF	TGTGCCAGCAGCAAAGGAGAGACCCAGTACTTC
TRBV7-9	TRBJ2-1	.	.	CASSRQVNEQFF	TGTGCCAGCAGCCGACAGGTGAATGAGCAGTTCTTC
TRBV10-2	TRBJ1-6	.	TRBD1	CASSDFGQAPLHF	TGCGCCAGCAGTGATTTCGGACAGGCACCCCTCCACTTT
TRBV2	TRBJ1-2	few	TRBD1	CASSGGQNYGYTF	TGTGCCAGCAGTGGGGGACAGAACTATGGCTACACCTTC
TRBV7-8	TRBJ2-1	.	TRBD2	CASSLVPGGPSHEQFF	TGTGCCAGCAGCTTAGTACCGGGGGGGCCTTCCCATGAGCAGTTCTTC
TRBV6-6	TRBJ2-7	once	TRBD1	CASSDPGQEWYEQYF	TGTGCCAGCAGTGATCCGGGACAGGAATGGTACGAGCAGTACTTC
TRBV5-1	TRBJ2-5	few	TRBD2	CASSLEASGGETQYF	TGCGCCAGCAGCTTGGAGGCTAGCGGTGGGGAGACCCAGTACTTC
TRBV18	TRBJ2-7	.	TRBD1	CASSPNRPGTGSINEQYF	TGTGCCAGCTCACCTAATCGTCCCGGGACAGGGAGTATCAACGAGCAGTACTTC
TRBV28	TRBJ2-7	.	TRBD2	CASSFTSGGSYEQYF	TGTGCCAGCAGTTTCACTAGCGGGGGATCCTACGAGCAGTACTTC
TRBV2	TRBJ1-4	.	.	CASAQGFREKLFF	TGTGCCAGCGCGCAGGGATTTCGGGAAAAACTGTTTTTT
TRBV7-9	TRBJ2-7	.	TRBD2	CASSLGGIEPYEQYF	TGTGCCAGCAGCTTGGGAGGGATTGAGCCCTACGAGCAGTACTTC
TRBV6-5	TRBJ1-3	few	.	CASRRSVFSGNTIYF	TGTGCCAGCAGAAGGTCGGTTTTCTCTGGAAACACCATATATTTT
TRBV5-4	TRBJ2-5	.	TRBD1	CASSRDRQETQYF	TGTGCCAGCAGCCGGGACAGGCAAGAGACCCAGTACTTC
TRBV29-1	TRBJ2-3	.	.	CSATGGVGFTDTQYF	TGCAGCGCTACAGGGGGGGTGGGCTTCACAGATACGCAGTATTTT
TRBV5-4	TRBJ1-2	once	.	CASSFVPGSDLYGYTF	TGTGCCAGCAGCTTTGTCCCCGGGTCGGACCTCTATGGCTACACCTTC
TRBV6-5	TRBJ1-6	.	TRBD1	CASSVDRGNNSPLHF	TGTGCCAGCAGTGTGGACAGGGGGAATAATTCACCCCTCCACTTT
TRBV9	TRBJ1-2	.	TRBD1	CASSVPRTGGSYTF	TGTGCCAGCAGCGTACCCCGGACAGGTGGAAGCTACACCTTC
TRBV2	TRBJ1-2	few	TRBD1	CASSEPIPGQGAIPYGYTF	TGTGCCAGCAGTGAACCAATCCCGGGACAGGGGGCAATACCCTATGGCTACACCTTC
TRBV5-4	TRBJ1-6	few	TRBD1	CASSLGQGDNSPLHF	TGTGCCAGCAGCTTGGGACAGGGGGATAATTCACCCCTCCACTTT
TRBV28	TRBJ2-7	.	.	CASSFRENDEQYF	TGTGCCAGCAGTTTTCGGGAGAATGACGAGCAGTACTTC
TRBV9	TRBJ2-1	.	TRBD2	CASSVELAGSLGEQFF	TGTGCCAGCAGCGTTGAACTAGCGGGGTCGTTGGGTGAGCAGTTCTTC
TRBV18	TRBJ2-3	.	TRBD1	CASSPQGADTQYF	TGTGCCAGCTCACCACAGGGGGCGGATACGCAGTATTTT
TRBV7-6	TRBJ1-1	.	.	CASSLGGMNTEAFF	TGTGCCAGCAGCTTAGGAGGCATGAACACTGAAGCTTTCTTT
TRBV7-2	TRBJ2-5	.	.	CASSLSETQYF	TGTGCCAGCAGCTTAAGCGAGACCCAGTACTTC
TRBV4-3	TRBJ1-4	.	TRBD1	CASSQAGTGREKLFF	TGCGCCAGCAGCCAAGCCGGGACAGGGCGTGAAAAACTGTTTTTT
TRBV9	TRBJ2-5	.	TRBD1	CASSVRTGGQETQYF	TGTGCCAGCAGCGTAAGGACAGGGGGCCAAGAGACCCAGTACTTC
TRBV5-5	TRBJ1-6	few	.	CASSLSSDSPLHF	TGTGCCAGCAGCTTGTCTTCTGATTCACCCCTCCACTTT
TRBV5-5	TRBJ1-1	.	.	CASSSTTTEAFF	TGTGCCAGCAGCTCAACTACCACTGAAGCTTTCTTT
TRBV4-1	TRBJ1-2	.	.	CASSQDLRVYGYTF	TGCGCCAGCAGCCAAGACCTCAGGGTCTATGGCTACACCTTC
TRBV7-3	TRBJ2-7	.	TRBD2	CASSSTSGYEQYF	TGTGCCAGCAGCTCGACTAGCGGCTACGAGCAGTACTTC
TRBV6-6	TRBJ1-3	.	.	CASSYVFGRAGNTIYF	TGTGCCAGCAGTTACGTCTTTGGGCGTGCTGGAAACACCATATATTTT
TRBV13	TRBJ2-2	.	TRBD2	CASSLVLAEYTGELFF	TGTGCCAGCAGCTTAGTACTAGCGGAGTACACCGGGGAGCTGTTTTTT
TRBV5-1	TRBJ1-2	.	.	CASSPRAANYGYTF	TGCGCCAGCAGCCCCAGGGCGGCTAACTATGGCTACACCTTC
TRBV7-2	TRBJ1-2	.	.	CASSLFPPRGDYGYTF	TGTGCCAGCAGCTTATTTCCCCCGAGGGGGGACTATGGCTACACCTTC
TRBV15	TRBJ2-4	once	.	CATSRGDTKNIQYF	TGTGCCACCAGCAGAGGGGACACCAAAAACATTCAGTACTTC
TRBV6-5	TRBJ1-5	.	TRBD1	CASRPGGGQPQHF	TGTGCCAGCAGACCAGGGGGCGGACAGCCCCAGCATTTT
TRBV7-9	TRBJ2-7	.	.	CASSPKGTYEQYF	TGTGCCAGCAGCCCCAAAGGAACCTACGAGCAGTACTTC
TRBV4-1	TRBJ2-2	.	.	CASSQEYRQYFTNTGELFF	TGCGCCAGCAGCCAAGAGTATAGACAGTACTTTACGAACACCGGGGAGCTGTTTTTT
TRBV5-1	TRBJ2-3	.	TRBD2	CASSHNLAGLTDTQYF	TGCGCCAGCAGCCACAATCTAGCGGGGCTCACAGATACGCAGTATTTT
TRBV11-2	TRBJ1-6	.	.	CASSFWSPQIYSPLHF	TGTGCCAGCAGCTTCTGGTCCCCGCAAATCTATTCACCCCTCCACTTT
TRBV27	TRBJ2-5	.	TRBD2	CASSLWGGTETQYF	TGTGCCAGCAGTTTGTGGGGGGGTACGGAGACCCAGTACTTC
TRBV6-5	TRBJ1-1	.	.	CASVRGAGGEAFF	TGTGCCAGCGTAAGGGGGGCGGGCGGTGAAGCTTTCTTT
TRBV19	TRBJ1-1	.	TRBD1	CASSIRGPRAEAFF	TGTGCCAGTAGTATAAGGGGGCCAAGAGCTGAAGCTTTCTTT
TRBV7-2	TRBJ2-5	.	TRBD2	CASSLGAGTSGETQYF	TGTGCCAGCAGCTTAGGTGCCGGGACTAGCGGGGAGACCCAGTACTTC
TRBV4-3	TRBJ2-1	.	TRBD2	CASSQVHGGVYNEQFF	TGCGCCAGCAGCCAAGTTCACGGGGGGGTGTACAATGAGCAGTTCTTC
TRBV4-1	TRBJ2-7	once	TRBD2	CASSQLAGGYYEQYF	TGCGCCAGCAGCCAACTGGCGGGGGGATACTACGAGCAGTACTTC